The next 20 T cell receptor beta chains were all read from a single sample in a study of CD8+ T cells in alopecia areata. cDNA reverse transcribed from extracted RNA served as the sequencing template. Clones were sequenced by immunoSEQ multiplex PCR, and TCRdb holds only the in-frame ones, with some missing. The table lists some 170,000 clones, around 63% of them singletons. Sequenced here: CD4+ T cells sorted from blood, sampled at week 0. The source of these receptors is a human donor with alopecia areata.

The V gene is TRBV11-2, the J gene TRBJ2-3; weak D call: TRBD1 (5 bases). In germline, CDR1 is SGHAT, CDR2 FQNNGV. CDR3 length: 14 amino acids. V shed 3 bases and J shed 6 bases, with 13 bases lying between them. The CDR3 bases are TGTGCCAGCAGCTTCGACAGTCCACGGGATACGCAGTATTTT. Its translation: CASSFDSPRDTQYF.

This clone showed up just a few times. The V gene is TRBV6-5, the J gene TRBJ2-3; D call uncertain. V lost 7 bases and J lost 4, with 12 bases in between. Germline V gene data show CDR1 as MNHEY and CDR2 as SVGAGI. This CDR3 has 13 residues. This CDR3 is CASTIPGADTQYF. The CDR3 DNA reads as TGTGCCAGCACCATCCCTGGGGCAGATACGCAGTATTTT.

This clone came up a few times. In DNA, the CDR3 is TGTGCCTGGAGTCATGGCGCCTCCATGAACACTGAAGCTTTCTTT. It translates to CAWSHGASMNTEAFF. The chain combines TRBV30 with TRBJ1-1; no firm D call. V gave up 2 bases and J gave up 0 bases, with 13 bases separating them. The CDR3 runs to 15 residues. Germline CDR1 reads GTSNPN; CDR2 reads SVGIG (reference sequence).

The chain links TRBV7-6 to TRBJ2-1; 8 nucleotides line up with TRBD1. Germline assignment: CDR1 SGHVS and CDR2 FNYEAQ. The ends lost 4 bases at V and 4 bases at J; junction bases unmatched: 6. This CDR3 is 15 amino acids long. The CDR3 nucleotides are TGTGCCAGCAGCTCGACAGGGGATCGGTACAATGAGCAGTTCTTC. This encodes CASSSTGDRYNEQFF.

The genes are TRBV6-5 and TRBJ1-1; the match to TRBD1 covers 7 bases. The CDR3 is 14 residues long. CDR1 is MNHEY and CDR2 is SVGAGI in the germline V gene. V lost 6 bases, J lost 1 base, and 5 bases stayed unmatched. CDR3 protein: CASSGQAGNTEAFF. CDR3 bases: TGTGCCAGCAGCGGACAGGCAGGGAACACTGAAGCTTTCTTT.

This clone was recorded at least ten times. This chain connects TRBV4-3 to TRBJ2-6; D gene unclear. V was trimmed by 1 base and J by 0 bases, leaving 10 bases between them. This CDR3 is 17 amino acids long. Germline V gene data show CDR1 as LGHNA and CDR2 as YSLEER. CDR3 loop: CASSQAWVTSGANVLTF. For the CDR3, the DNA is TGCGCCAGCAGCCAAGCTTGGGTAACCTCTGGGGCCAACGTCCTGACTTTC.

The chain couples TRBV30 to TRBJ2-7, with D perhaps matching TRBD1 (6 bases). CDR3 length equals 12 residues. Germline V CDR1 and CDR2: GTSNPN, SVGIG (reference sequence). V lost 5 bases and J 5 bases, leaving 13 bases between the germline ends. In nucleotides, the CDR3 is TGTGCCTGGGGCTTCGACAGGCACGAGCAGTACTTC. It specifies CAWGFDRHEQYF.

V usage is TRBV6-1 and J usage is TRBJ1-2; no firm D call. Trimming left V 6 bases short and J 8 bases short, with 19 bases between. This CDR3 has 14 amino acids. Germline V gives CDR1 MNHNS, CDR2 SASEGT. CDR3 protein: CASSPVILSVGYTF. CDR3 nucleotides: TGTGCCAGCAGCCCTGTAATCCTATCCGTGGGCTACACCTTC.

Here the CDR3 DNA reads TGTGCCACCAGCAGAGGGACAGGGGTCGAAGAGACCCAGTACTTC. It encodes CATSRGTGVEETQYF. This chain links TRBV15 with TRBJ2-5, with 9 bases identical to TRBD1. Germline CDR1 is LNHNV and CDR2 is YYDKDF (reference sequence). The junction had 3 bases not matched to a gene; V was cut back by 1 base and J by 3 bases. This CDR3 contains 15 residues.

This chain connects TRBV30 to TRBJ1-5; D might be TRBD1 (5 bases). In germline, CDR1 is GTSNPN, CDR2 SVGIG (reference sequence). CDR3 size: 12 residues. V was pared by 1 base and J by 7 bases, with 8 bases between. CDR3 sequence reads: CAWSEGTQPQHF. The CDR3 DNA reads TGTGCCTGGAGTGAAGGGACCCAGCCCCAGCATTTT.

The chain joins TRBV30 to TRBJ1-2; 8 bases are a match to TRBD1. The CDR3 is 15 amino acids. With V trimmed by 4 bases and J by 3 bases, 10 bases remained unmatched. Germline values: CDR1 GTSNPN, CDR2 SVGIG (reference sequence). CDR3 bases: TGTGCCTGGACCTCCACGGACAGGGAGTACTATGGCTACACCTTC. The encoded protein is CAWTSTDREYYGYTF.

Only a few counts were recorded for this clone. V gene TRBV4-3 combines with J gene TRBJ2-1; possible D gene TRBD1, 5 bases. Per the germline V gene, CDR1 is LGHNA and CDR2 is YSLEER. This CDR3 is 18 amino acids long. V lost 0 bases to trimming and J lost 0 bases, with 15 bases between them. The CDR3 coding sequence is TGCGCCAGCAGCCAAGATCGCCAGGGCTCATTCTCCTACAATGAGCAGTTCTTC. Residues: CASSQDRQGSFSYNEQFF.

The chain employs TRBV7-9 and TRBJ1-6; D possibly corresponds to TRBD1 (5 bases). There are 14 residues in the CDR3. Germline lookup yields CDR1 SEHNR and CDR2 FQNEAQ (reference sequence). Trimming stripped 2 bases from V and 5 bases from J, with 7 bases between. DNA of the CDR3: TGTGCCAGCAGCTTAAGGGGAAATAATTCACCCCTCCACTTT. Amino acids: CASSLRGNNSPLHF.

The J gene is TRBJ2-3, the V gene TRBV29-1; 7 nucleotides agree with TRBD2. Germline loops: CDR1 SQVTM, CDR2 ANQGSEA. The V segment lost 7 bases and the J segment 2 bases; nucleotides outside the gene matches: 9. CDR3 length: 14 amino acids. DNA for the CDR3: TGCAGCGCCCCCAAAGCGGGGACCACAGATACGCAGTATTTT. Protein sequence: CSAPKAGTTDTQYF.

V is TRBV7-8 and J is TRBJ2-2; D tentatively reads TRBD1 or TRBD2 (5 bases each). Between the trimmed V and J ends, which lost 1 base and 7 bases, there was a span of 10 bases. Germline CDR1 SGHVS, CDR2 FQNEAQ. This CDR3 spans 14 amino acids. The DNA for the CDR3 is TGTGCCAGCAGCTTAGGAGGGGCTCACGGGGAGCTGTTTTTT. It codes for CASSLGGAHGELFF.

This clone occurred a few times. J is TRBJ1-6 and V is TRBV9; perhaps TRBD1 as D (5 bases). Trimming left V 5 bases short and J 6 bases short, with 12 bases between. The CDR3 consists of 14 residues. From germline, CDR1 is SGDLS and CDR2 YYNGEE. The CDR3 loop is CASSAQGSNSPLHF. The CDR3 DNA is TGTGCCAGCAGTGCTCAGGGATCTAATTCACCCCTCCACTTT.

The CDR3 sequence: CASSLADRGISSGYTF. In DNA form, the CDR3 reads TGTGCCAGCTCACTCGCCGACAGGGGAATAAGTTCTGGCTACACCTTC. This chain connects TRBV18 to TRBJ1-2; 8 bases agree with TRBD1. The V and J ends lost 4 bases and 7 bases, in that order; junction bases with no gene match: 14. CDR3 length: 16 amino acids. Germline lookup yields CDR1 KGHSH and CDR2 LQKENI.

This clone was counted a few times. The chain has TRBV10-3 and TRBJ2-1; TRBD1 or TRBD2 may be the D gene (5 bases each). Trimming stripped 0 bases from V and 0 bases from J, with 15 bases between. Germline V gene data show CDR1 as ENHRY and CDR2 as SYGVKD. The CDR3 runs 18 residues. CDR3 DNA: TGTGCCATCAGTGAGTCCGGCTTGTGGGGGAGCTCCTACAATGAGCAGTTCTTC. This codes for CAISESGLWGSSYNEQFF.

This clone was seen a few times. Distinct nucleotide sequences in the sample also encode this CDR3. The chain carries TRBV2 and TRBJ2-1; D ambiguous. The CDR3 is 11 residues long. Germline V CDR1 and CDR2: SNHLY, FYNNEI. Trimming removed 5 bases from V and 2 bases from J, with 1 base in between. In DNA, the CDR3 is TGTGCCAGCAGTCCCTACAATGAGCAGTTCTTC. Translated, it gives CASSPYNEQFF. Full variable domain (remainder filled in from reference TRBV2 and TRBJ2-1): EPEVTQTPSHQVTQMGQEVILRCVPISNHLYFYWYRQILGQKVEFLVSFYNNEISEKSEIFDDQFSVERPDGSNFTLKIRSTKLEDSAMYFCASSPYNEQFFGPGTRLTVL.

This clone came up a few times. The V call is TRBV11-3, the J call TRBJ2-7; tentative D call: TRBD1 (6 bases). Per germline, CDR1 SGHNT and CDR2 YENEEA. Trimming shortened V by 3 bases and J by 6 bases, and 12 bases separated the two germline ends. This CDR3 has 13 amino acids. CDR3 sequence reads: CASSFHRDGEQYF. CDR3 DNA sequence: TGTGCCAGCAGCTTTCACAGGGACGGCGAGCAGTACTTC.